Presented here are 26 T cell receptor beta chains from one specimen sequenced in a study of identical twins. MiXCR was run by TCRdb on the 5' RACE reads, yielding one entry per CDR3 protein. The table lists hundreds of thousands of distinct CDR3 sequences, 7.5% of them singletons. The same data also contributed to another study, on yellow fever vaccine responses in identical twins.

The sequencing sample was made of CD8+ T cells sorted from blood. These receptors all stem from a woman aged 18-30 years in good health.

This clonotype was observed a handful of times. This rearrangement joins TRBV7-2 to TRBJ2-4, with D hard to call. V lost 5 bases to trimming and J lost 2 bases, with 13 bases between them. From germline, CDR1 is SGHTA and CDR2 FQGNSA. The CDR3 covers 15 residues. The CDR3 here is CASSPILGPKNIQYF. The CDR3 DNA sequence: TGTGCCAGCAGCCCCATACTCGGTCCCAAAAACATTCAGTACTTC.

Worth noting for this clonotype: An end of the junction does not agree with germline; a read error may underlie this. This chain joins TRBV14 and TRBJ2-5; 11 nucleotides agree with TRBD2. Germline V gives CDR1 SGHDN, CDR2 FVKESK. The CDR3 sequence is 15 residues long. This CDR3 reads CATSLAGGYQETQYF. The CDR3 DNA sequence: TGTGCCACCAGCCTAGCGGGAGGTTATCAAGAGACCCAGTACTTC.

This clonotype was recorded many times. V usage is TRBV3-1 and J usage is TRBJ2-5; possibly TRBD2 for D (5 bases). From germline, CDR1 is LGHDT and CDR2 YNNKEL (reference sequence). There are 14 residues in the CDR3. V shed 4 bases and J shed 5 bases, with 14 bases lying between them. Here the CDR3 DNA reads TGTGCCAGCAGCCCCTCTATCCGCGGGGAGACCCAGTACTTC. It yields the protein CASSPSIRGETQYF.

The chain joins TRBV7-9 to TRBJ2-1; D assignment may be TRBD1 or TRBD2 (6 bases each). The length of the CDR3 is 16 residues. Germline lookup yields CDR1 SEHNR and CDR2 FQNEAQ (reference sequence). V was clipped by 6 bases and J by 0 bases, with 15 bases between them. CDR3 protein: CASSGGGQSSYNEQFF. CDR3 DNA: TGTGCCAGCAGTGGAGGGGGTCAGAGCTCCTACAATGAGCAGTTCTTC.

A few counts support this clonotype. The V and J genes are TRBV5-1 and TRBJ1-1; 7 nucleotides match TRBD1. This CDR3 spans 15 amino acids. Germline CDR1 is SGHRS and CDR2 is YFSETQ. Trimming at V came to 3 bases and at J to 2 bases, leaving 7 bases not matched to a gene. The CDR3 here is CASSSRRQGNTEAFF. The DNA of the CDR3 is TGCGCCAGCAGCTCACGACGACAGGGTAACACTGAAGCTTTCTTT.

This sequence joins TRBV29-1 and TRBJ2-3; D might be TRBD1 (7 bases). The CDR3 extends over 13 amino acids. Trimming took 5 bases from V and 0 from J, leaving 9 bases between them. Germline CDR1 SQVTM, CDR2 ANQGSEA. CDR3 DNA: TGCAGCGTTTCAGGGGGGAGCACAGATACGCAGTATTTT. Amino acid sequence: CSVSGGSTDTQYF.

This clonotype was detected a few times. The chain links TRBV4-1 to TRBJ2-3; 8 nucleotides line up with TRBD1. V dropped 2 bases and J dropped 4; count of bases not matched to a gene: 5. CDR1 and CDR2 (germline): MGHRA, YSYEKL. The CDR3 runs to 15 residues. The CDR3 loop is CASSQPTGVADTQYF. The CDR3 DNA reads TGCGCCAGCAGCCAACCGACAGGGGTCGCAGATACGCAGTATTTT.

This clonotype was counted ten times or more. The chain is built from TRBV7-9 and TRBJ2-1; 11 positions agree with TRBD1. Per the germline V gene, CDR1 is SEHNR and CDR2 is FQNEAQ (reference sequence). This CDR3 contains 14 residues. V lost 5 bases to trimming and J lost 7 bases; unmatched junction nucleotides: 4. CDR3 amino acids: CASSPGTGGNEQFF. The CDR3 DNA sequence: TGTGCCAGCAGCCCTGGGACAGGGGGTAATGAGCAGTTCTTC.

This clonotype has a handful of counts. The V and J genes are TRBV20-1 and TRBJ2-7; perhaps TRBD2 as D (5 bases). This CDR3 spans 14 amino acids. Germline CDR1 and CDR2: DFQATT and SNEGSKA (reference sequence). V was pared by 0 bases and J by 5 bases, with 14 bases between. The CDR3 sequence: CSARDSDRPDEQYV. The CDR3 nucleotides are TGCAGTGCTAGAGATAGCGACCGCCCTGACGAGCAGTACGTC.

This chain links TRBV27 with TRBJ2-2; D perhaps matches TRBD1 (5 bases). CDR1 and CDR2 (germline): MNHEY, SMNVEV (reference sequence). This CDR3 has 16 residues. Trimming removed 0 bases at V and 4 bases at J, with 12 bases between. CDR3 amino acids: CASSLSQLRGTGELFF. Written as DNA, the CDR3 is TGTGCCAGCAGTTTATCCCAACTAAGGGGCACCGGGGAGCTGTTTTTT.

The chain links TRBV25-1 to TRBJ2-1, with TRBD2 matching 12 bases. The CDR3 covers 14 residues. Germline-derived CDR1 and CDR2 are MGHDK and SYGVNS. The trim removed 4 bases at V and 9 bases at J, leaving 4 bases unmatched. The CDR3, as DNA: TGTGCCAGCAGTGTCCGGACTAGCGGGGTTGAGCAGTTCTTC. This translates into CASSVRTSGVEQFF.

V and J are TRBV4-1 and TRBJ2-1; 7 positions agree with TRBD2. This CDR3 is built from 16 residues. The junction had 6 bases not matched to a gene; V was cut back by 0 bases and J by 4 bases. The V gene's germline CDR1 is MGHRA and CDR2 YSYEKL. The CDR3 bases are TGCGCCAGCAGCCAAGAGGGTGCGGGAGAGTACAATGAGCAGTTCTTC. It translates to CASSQEGAGEYNEQFF.

The sample holds many counts of this clonotype. The rearrangement uses TRBV20-1 and TRBJ1-6, with D uncertain. Germline V gene data show CDR1 as DFQATT and CDR2 as SNEGSKA (reference sequence). The V end lost 3 bases, the J end lost 0 bases, and 9 bases lay between the germline ends. The CDR3 has 15 amino acids. CDR3 residues: CSASDSVSYNSPLHF. CDR3 DNA: TGCAGTGCTAGCGACTCGGTCTCCTATAATTCACCCCTCCACTTT.

This chain uses TRBV13 with TRBJ2-3, with 12 positions matching TRBD2. The CDR3 totals 17 residues. The germline V gene encodes CDR1 PRHDT and CDR2 FYEKMQ (reference sequence). V dropped 1 base and J dropped 6; count of bases not matched to a gene: 8. The CDR3 sequence is CASSLESSGRASDTQYF. DNA of the CDR3: TGTGCCAGCAGCTTAGAGTCTAGCGGGAGGGCGAGTGATACGCAGTATTTT.

The chain is built from TRBV5-1 and TRBJ2-1; the match to TRBD2 covers 12 bases. This CDR3 has 17 residues. CDR1 is SGHRS, CDR2 YFSETQ, per germline. With V trimmed by 6 bases and J by 0 bases, 7 bases remained unmatched. In nucleotides, the CDR3 is TGCGCCAGCACCGCCGGACTAGCGGGGCACTCCTACAATGAGCAGTTCTTC. Translated, it gives CASTAGLAGHSYNEQFF.

This chain uses TRBV9 with TRBJ1-1; D call uncertain. This CDR3 is built from 11 residues. Trimming left V 7 bases short and J 5 bases short, with 9 bases between. CDR1 SGDLS and CDR2 YYNGEE come from the germline V gene. CDR3 sequence reads: CASGSRTEAFF. The CDR3 DNA follows: TGTGCCAGCGGCAGTAGGACTGAAGCTTTCTTT.

This clonotype was recorded many times. The chain joins TRBV4-1 to TRBJ1-1; TRBD1 matches 8 bases. With V trimmed by 4 bases and J by 3 bases, 1 base remained unmatched. Germline values: CDR1 MGHRA, CDR2 YSYEKL. There are 13 residues in the CDR3. In nucleotides, the CDR3 is TGCGCCAGCAGCCCACAGGGGGACACTGAAGCTTTCTTT. Its translation is CASSPQGDTEAFF.

This clonotype was seen a few times. The V call is TRBV14, the J call TRBJ1-1; 10 bases line up with TRBD1. CDR3 length: 17 residues. The germline V gene encodes CDR1 SGHDN and CDR2 FVKESK. Germline trimming cut 4 bases from V and 1 base from J; bases unmatched to any gene: 9. The CDR3 nucleotides are TGTGCCAGCAGCCGAGACAGGGGGCCACTAACGAACACTGAAGCTTTCTTT. Residues: CASSRDRGPLTNTEAFF.

In this sample, this clonotype turned up many times. The CDR3: CASSQELDDGELFF. The DNA for the CDR3 is TGTGCCAGCAGCCAAGAACTTGATGACGGGGAGCTGTTTTTT. This chain connects TRBV4-2 to TRBJ2-2, with D uncertain. Germline CDR1 is LGHNA and CDR2 is YNFKEQ. Trimming took 0 bases from V and 7 from J, leaving 9 bases between them. The CDR3 has 14 amino acids.

This clonotype was seen ten or more times. The chain couples TRBV5-1 to TRBJ1-5, with TRBD1 as a possible D gene (6 bases). Per germline, CDR1 SGHRS and CDR2 YFSETQ. Trimming left V 2 bases short and J 8 bases short, with 17 bases between. This CDR3 comprises 15 residues. CDR3 in DNA: TGCGCCAGCAGCTTTTGTTGGTACAGGGTGAAGCCCCAGCATTTT. Residues: CASSFCWYRVKPQHF.

V gene TRBV27 combines with J gene TRBJ1-1; D uncertain. The CDR3 spans 13 residues. Trimming cost V 4 bases and J 1 base, with 7 bases left between them. Germline CDR1 and CDR2: MNHEY and SMNVEV (reference sequence). CDR3 in DNA: TGTGCCAGCAGTTGGTATAGGAACACTGAAGCTTTCTTT. As protein: CASSWYRNTEAFF.

This clonotype was recorded at least ten times. The rearrangement uses TRBV5-5 and TRBJ2-1; 9 bases agree with TRBD1. Germline V gives CDR1 SGHKS, CDR2 YYEKEE (reference sequence). This CDR3 is built from 14 residues. Trimming at V came to 3 bases and at J to 8 bases, leaving 6 bases not matched to a gene. CDR3 amino acids: CASSWDRVADEQFF. CDR3 DNA sequence: TGTGCCAGCAGCTGGGACAGGGTGGCGGATGAGCAGTTCTTC.

In its sample, this clonotype was seen a few times. J is TRBJ2-1 and V is TRBV28; D gene ambiguous. V was shortened by 6 bases and J by 2 bases, with 17 bases between the two germline ends. The CDR3 is 16 amino acids. CDR1 and CDR2 (germline): MDHEN, SYDVKM. The CDR3: CASSQLGAGPYNEQFF. CDR3 in DNA: TGTGCCAGCAGCCAGCTCGGCGCAGGACCCTACAATGAGCAGTTCTTC.

This clonotype was observed at least ten times. V gene TRBV2 combines with J gene TRBJ2-5; D not certain. Trimming took 3 bases from V and 1 from J, leaving 6 bases between them. The CDR3 length is 13 residues. The germline V gene has CDR1 SNHLY and CDR2 FYNNEI. The CDR3 protein is CASSDYSQETQYF. The CDR3 region has the DNA TGTGCCAGCAGTGATTACAGCCAAGAGACCCAGTACTTC.

The sample holds many counts of this clonotype. The CDR3 sequence: CASSPLLSTGTEAFF. Written as DNA, the CDR3 is TGCGCCAGCAGCCCCCTTTTGAGTACTGGGACTGAAGCTTTCTTT. The V call is TRBV4-1, the J call TRBJ1-1, with D unclear. The CDR3 totals 15 residues. The germline gives CDR1 MGHRA, CDR2 YSYEKL. V shed 4 bases and J shed 5 bases, with 17 bases lying between them.

The chain joins TRBV29-1 to TRBJ2-5; unclear D gene. Germline CDR1 reads SQVTM; CDR2 reads ANQGSEA. V was cut by 4 bases and J by 2 bases, with 5 bases left in between. This CDR3 comprises 11 residues. The CDR3 sequence: CSVVGQETQYF. The CDR3 DNA reads TGCAGCGTTGTGGGTCAAGAGACCCAGTACTTC.